Listed below are T cell receptor beta chains from one sample, sequenced in a study of beta chain features in type 1 diabetes. The protocol was immunoSEQ multiplex PCR, while the TCRdb copy is restricted to in-frame clones and leaves out a portion. The sample shows about 410,000 clones, approximately 15% of them seen only once. Sample: naive CD4+ T cells from blood. The origin of the receptors is a man between 25 and 39 years old in good health. The CDR3 runs from the conserved cysteine through the conserved F or W. D genes are given only for firm matches. Some rows mark clone size as missing; the rest say once, few, many or name a class of expanded clone.

>few|TRBJ1-1|-|TRBV25-1
CASSERTATEAFF
TGTGCCAGCAGTGAAAGGACAGCCACTGAAGCTTTCTTT
>few|TRBJ2-3|-|TRBV7-2
CASRNTGWGTDTQYF
TGTGCCAGCAGGAACACAGGCTGGGGGACGGATACGCAGTATTTT
>-|TRBJ2-1|TRBD1|TRBV10-3
CAINSGGVFKYNEQFF
TGTGCCATAAATTCAGGGGGCGTCTTCAAATACAATGAGCAGTTCTTC
>-|TRBJ1-5|-|TRBV25-1
CASTADQPQHF
TGTGCCAGCACCGCGGATCAGCCCCAGCATTTT
>few|TRBJ2-1|-|TRBV7-2
CASSLVIDSLLFF
TGTGCCAGCAGCTTAGTTATTGATAGCTTATTGTTCTTC
>-|TRBJ1-2|-|TRBV2
CASSERQTAGYTF
TGTGCCAGCAGTGAGAGGCAGACGGCTGGCTACACCTTC
>-|TRBJ2-1|TRBD2|TRBV4-3
CASSQPSGRVYEQFF
TGCGCCAGCAGCCAACCCAGCGGGAGGGTTTATGAGCAGTTCTTC
>-|TRBJ2-7|-|TRBV14
CASSQALTVGEQYF
TGTGCCAGCAGCCAAGCTCTTACAGTAGGCGAGCAGTACTTC
>few|TRBJ1-4|-|TRBV30
CAWSLRATNEKLFF
TGTGCCTGGAGTCTCCGCGCAACTAATGAAAAACTGTTTTTT
>few|TRBJ2-1|-|TRBV7-8
CASSLRVSPNEQFF
TGTGCCAGCAGCTTACGGGTGTCCCCCAATGAGCAGTTCTTC
>few|TRBJ2-5|-|TRBV10-3
CAISELAQIQETQYF
TGTGCCATCAGTGAGCTAGCACAGATCCAAGAGACCCAGTACTTC
>-|TRBJ2-7|-|TRBV11-2
CASRKPGQTYEQYF
TGTGCCAGCCGGAAGCCTGGACAAACCTACGAGCAGTACTTC
>-|TRBJ2-3|-|TRBV1
CTSTQRGVAGDADTQYF
TGCACCAGCACCCAGAGGGGGGTAGCGGGGGATGCAGATACGCAGTATTTT
>few|TRBJ2-7|-|TRBV25-1
CASSEGGEQYF
TGTGCCAGCAGTGAGGGGGGCGAGCAGTACTTC
>-|TRBJ2-5|-|TRBV7-2
CASSLGGVWQETQYF
TGTGCCAGCAGCCTAGGAGGTGTTTGGCAAGAGACCCAGTACTTC
>-|TRBJ1-2|TRBD1|TRBV9
CASSLGTDYGYTF
TGTGCCAGCAGTCTAGGGACAGACTATGGCTACACCTTC
>few|TRBJ1-6|-|TRBV18
CASSPVTGSHSPLHF
TGTGCCAGCTCACCGGTTACAGGTTCGCATTCACCCCTCCACTTT
>-|TRBJ2-5|-|TRBV14
CASSLVGGASGTQYF
TGTGCCAGCAGCCTCGTGGGCGGGGCGAGCGGGACCCAGTACTTC
>-|TRBJ1-2|-|TRBV28
CASSSGTRLNYGYTF
TGTGCCAGCAGTTCCGGGACACGTCTCAACTATGGCTACACCTTC
>once|TRBJ1-1|-|TRBV9
CASSVGGRGNTEAFF
TGTGCCAGCAGCGTAGGAGGCAGGGGGAACACTGAAGCTTTCTTT
>-|TRBJ2-1|-|TRBV11-2
CASKEGGEWSYNEQFF
TGTGCCAGCAAAGAAGGCGGAGAGTGGTCCTACAATGAGCAGTTCTTC
>-|TRBJ1-2|-|TRBV10-2
CASTKTQDYGYTF
TGCGCCAGCACTAAGACACAGGACTATGGCTACACCTTC